A single sample is the source of the 26 T cell receptor beta chains below, sequenced in a study of T cells after yellow fever vaccination. MiXCR, run by TCRdb on the 5' RACE reads, gives a single entry per CDR3 protein. Of approximately 600,000 distinct CDR3 sequences in the sample, 9% to 15% were seen once. Material: PBMCs, obtained on the day of the yellow fever booster vaccination. The receptor set was obtained from a man in his thirties or forties who received the YFV17D yellow fever vaccine.

This clonotype came up many times. This chain connects TRBV6-5 to TRBJ2-2; no clear D gene. The V end lost 3 bases, the J end lost 6 bases, and 17 bases lay between the germline ends. The germline V gene encodes CDR1 MNHEY and CDR2 SVGAGI. This CDR3 has 16 residues. The CDR3 is CASSYGSVGLAGELFF. CDR3 DNA: TGTGCCAGCAGTTATGGGTCCGTCGGTTTGGCCGGGGAGCTGTTTTTT.

The V and J genes are TRBV11-2 and TRBJ1-2, with TRBD1 as a possible D gene (5 bases). This CDR3 is built from 15 residues. With 5 bases removed from V and 7 bases from J, the gap between germline ends came to 20 bases. Germline loops: CDR1 SGHAT, CDR2 FQNNGV. The CDR3 loop reads CASSLPGVQGPGYTF. Here the CDR3 DNA reads TGTGCCAGCAGCCTCCCGGGGGTCCAAGGGCCTGGCTACACCTTC.

V is TRBV21-1 and J is TRBJ1-3. TRBV21-1 is an annotated pseudogene. This CDR3 contains 15 residues. CDR3 nucleotides: TGTGCCAGCAGCTCCGGAGGGGGCTCTGGAAACACCATATATTTT. This encodes CASSSGGGSGNTIYF.

This clonotype occurred a few times. V is TRBV24-1 and J is TRBJ1-5; D remains unclear. Germline lookup yields CDR1 KGHDR and CDR2 SFDVKD. The V end was cut by 7 bases, the J end by 2 bases, with 26 bases between. This CDR3 is 19 amino acids long. The chain's CDR3 is CATSASVSAGGYGNQPQHF. As DNA, the CDR3 is TGTGCCACCAGCGCGTCGGTTTCCGCGGGTGGGTACGGCAATCAGCCCCAGCATTTT.

This clonotype was counted a few times. The V call is TRBV20-1, the J call TRBJ1-1, with TRBD1 as a possible D gene (6 bases). This CDR3 spans 14 amino acids. CDR1 and CDR2 from the germline V gene are DFQATT and SNEGSKA (reference sequence). V dropped 6 bases and J dropped 12 bases, with 26 bases sitting between them. CDR3 nucleotides: TGCAGTGCCTCCTCTACCAGTGGATACAGGGAGTCTTTCTTT. Protein sequence: CSASSTSGYRESFF.

The chain employs TRBV7-8 and TRBJ2-7, with D perhaps matching TRBD1 (6 bases). The V gene's germline CDR1 is SGHVS and CDR2 FQNEAQ. The CDR3 has 13 amino acids. V lost 5 bases and J lost 2, with 10 bases in between. Written as DNA, the CDR3 is TGTGCCAGCAGCGCGGACAGACCCTACGAGCAGTACTTC. Amino acids: CASSADRPYEQYF.

This clonotype was seen once. CDR3 nucleotides: TGTGCCAGCAGTAGACGGACACCACCGGGAGCTTTCTTT. Its protein is CASSRRTPPGAFF. The chain is built from TRBV27 and TRBJ1-1; maybe TRBD1 (5 bases). Trimming removed 5 bases from V and 10 bases from J, with 17 bases in between. Germline V gene sequence: CDR1 MNHEY, CDR2 SMNVEV (reference sequence). This CDR3 is 13 amino acids long.

This chain uses TRBV20-1 with TRBJ1-5; D is uncertain. Germline V gene lookup returns CDR1 DFQATT and CDR2 SNEGSKA (reference sequence). Trimming pared 3 bases from V and 0 bases from J, leaving 6 bases between. This CDR3 region has 13 residues. The CDR3 nucleotides read TGCAGTGCTAGCCCGCATAGCAATCAGCCCCAGCATTTT. Protein sequence: CSASPHSNQPQHF.

V usage is TRBV6-5 and J usage is TRBJ2-7; 10 bases are a match to TRBD2. The CDR3 is 17 amino acids. V lost 0 bases and J lost 3; bases outside the gene matches: 8. Germline V gene data show CDR1 as MNHEY and CDR2 as SVGAGI. CDR3 residues: CASSYSGRGTSDYEQYF. As DNA, the CDR3 is TGTGCCAGCAGTTACTCTGGTCGAGGGACTAGCGACTACGAGCAGTACTTC.

This clonotype was counted a few times. V is TRBV6-5 and J is TRBJ2-7; the match to TRBD1 covers 7 bases. V was pared by 4 bases and J by 2 bases, with 5 bases of the junction left unmatched. The CDR3 has 14 residues. Germline-derived CDR1 and CDR2 are MNHEY and SVGAGI. DNA for the CDR3: TGTGCCAGCAGTTCCGGGACAGCGGCCTACGAGCAGTACTTC. Translation gives CASSSGTAAYEQYF.

The J gene is TRBJ2-2, the V gene TRBV4-3, with D perhaps TRBD2 (6 bases). This CDR3 has 16 residues. V lost 0 bases, J lost 0 bases, and 8 bases lay in between. The germline V gene encodes CDR1 LGHNA and CDR2 YSLEER. The CDR3 nucleotides read TGCGCCAGCAGCCAAGACCCGGGGGCGAACACCGGGGAGCTGTTTTTT. Translating it yields CASSQDPGANTGELFF.

The V and J genes are TRBV20-1 and TRBJ1-5; D ambiguous. This CDR3 has 14 residues. Germline V gene data show CDR1 as DFQATT and CDR2 as SNEGSKA (reference sequence). V was clipped by 2 bases and J by 6 bases, with 14 bases between them. DNA of the CDR3: TGCAGTGCTAGAATCTTCACTATAGGTCAGCCCCAGCATTTT. This sequence encodes CSARIFTIGQPQHF.

This clonotype was counted only a few times. The V gene is TRBV30, the J gene TRBJ2-1, with 15 bases aligning to TRBD2. The CDR3 has 15 amino acids. Germline values: CDR1 GTSNPN, CDR2 SVGIG (reference sequence). Unmatched junction bases numbered 5, after V lost 3 bases and J lost 8 bases. The CDR3 DNA is TGTGCCTGGAGGGGCGGGACTAGCGGGAGGTATGAGCAGTTCTTC. Translating it yields CAWRGGTSGRYEQFF. Based on the CDR3 plus reference TRBV30 and TRBJ2-1, the full variable domain is SQTIHQWPATLVQPVGSPLSLECTVEGTSNPNLYWYRQAAGRGLQLLFYSVGIGQISSEVPQNLSASRPQDRQFILSSKKLLLSDSGFYLCAWRGGTSGRYEQFFGPGTRLTVL.

The chain combines TRBV20-1 with TRBJ2-2; TRBD2 might be the D (6 bases). Between the trimmed V and J ends, which lost 1 base and 11 bases, there was a span of 14 bases. This CDR3 has 13 residues. Germline V gives CDR1 DFQATT, CDR2 SNEGSKA (reference sequence). CDR3 coding DNA: TGCAGTGCTAGAGTGGCGGGGCTGGGAGAGCTGTTTTTT. This sequence encodes CSARVAGLGELFF.

This clonotype came up a few times. The CDR3 coding sequence is TGTGCCACCAGCAGAGATCCAGGGGCTGGAAACACCATATATTTT. It codes for CATSRDPGAGNTIYF. The chain combines TRBV15 with TRBJ1-3, with D maybe TRBD1 (6 bases). CDR3 length: 15 residues. Germline V CDR1 and CDR2: LNHNV, YYDKDF (reference sequence). V was shortened by 0 bases and J by 2 bases, with 8 bases between the two germline ends.

The chain carries TRBV5-4 and TRBJ2-1; D gene uncertain. The V end was cut by 1 base, the J end by 6 bases, with 14 bases between. This CDR3 is 15 amino acids long. Germline CDR1 and CDR2: SGHNT and YYREEE (reference sequence). The CDR3 sequence: CASSLSGNVGNEQFF. The DNA of the CDR3 is TGTGCCAGCAGCTTGAGTGGAAACGTCGGCAATGAGCAGTTCTTC.

The CDR3 DNA follows: TGTGCCAGCAGCCAACGAGGGGGACATAAGGGACACACAGATACGCAGTATTTT. As protein: CASSQRGGHKGHTDTQYF. The chain has TRBV11-1 and TRBJ2-3, with a possible D match to TRBD1 (6 bases). Trimming removed 5 bases from V and 2 bases from J, with 23 bases in between. CDR3 length: 18 amino acids. Per germline, CDR1 SGHAT and CDR2 FQDESV (reference sequence).

This clonotype was found once. The chain carries TRBV7-8 and TRBJ2-1; 8 bases align to TRBD1. The CDR3 sequence is 15 residues long. Unmatched junction bases numbered 7, after V lost 5 bases and J lost 4 bases. The germline CDR1 and CDR2 sequences are SGHVS and FQNEAQ. The CDR3 DNA sequence: TGTGCCAGCAGCCAGGGGGCTCGGGCTTACAATGAGCAGTTCTTC. Residues: CASSQGARAYNEQFF.

This clonotype was observed a handful of times. J is TRBJ1-2 and V is TRBV29-1; 10 nucleotides align to TRBD1. V lost 7 bases and J lost 9; bases outside the gene matches: 8. Germline CDR1 reads SQVTM; CDR2 reads ANQGSEA. The CDR3 contains 12 residues. The CDR3 here is CSAGQGFISYTF. The CDR3 DNA reads TGCAGCGCGGGACAGGGGTTTATTAGCTACACCTTC.

The chain combines TRBV18 with TRBJ2-3; TRBD2 matches at 7 bases. Trimming at V came to 3 bases and at J to 2 bases, leaving 5 bases not matched to a gene. Germline V lookup: CDR1 KGHSH, CDR2 LQKENI. The CDR3 has 15 amino acids. CDR3 in amino acids: CASSPVAGVTDTQYF. CDR3 nucleotides: TGTGCCAGCTCACCGGTTGCGGGAGTCACAGATACGCAGTATTTT.

This chain links TRBV7-2 with TRBJ2-7; D unresolved. Trimming stripped 5 bases from V and 1 base from J, with 12 bases between. Per germline, CDR1 SGHTA and CDR2 FQGNSA. The CDR3 has 14 residues. CDR3 sequence (DNA): TGTGCCAGCAGCACCTACTCGACGTCCTACGAGCAGTACTTC. It encodes CASSTYSTSYEQYF.

Only a few counts were recorded for this clonotype. The chain carries TRBV9 and TRBJ2-1; 7 positions agree with TRBD2. Trimming took 3 bases from V and 3 from J; bases not matched to a gene: 6. This CDR3 is 15 amino acids long. Germline CDR1 SGDLS, CDR2 YYNGEE. As DNA, the CDR3 is TGTGCCAGCAGCGCCGAGGGAGGGAGCTACAATGAGCAGTTCTTC. Protein sequence: CASSAEGGSYNEQFF.

In its sample, this clonotype was seen a few times. CDR3 DNA sequence: TGTGCCAGCAGCCGAGAACTAGCGGGAGGCCCCGATACGCAGTATTTT. Protein: CASSRELAGGPDTQYF. This chain joins TRBV4-2 and TRBJ2-3; 12 bases line up with TRBD2. After removal of 4 bases from V and 6 bases from J, the junction contained 8 bases not matched to a gene. The germline CDR1 and CDR2 sequences are LGHNA and YNFKEQ. This CDR3 is 16 amino acids long.

V usage is TRBV5-4 and J usage is TRBJ2-5; 10 positions agree with TRBD1. The CDR3 is 15 residues long. The ends lost 4 bases at V and 5 bases at J; junction bases unmatched: 8. Germline-derived CDR1 and CDR2 are SGHNT and YYREEE (reference sequence). The CDR3 protein is CASSSAGTGEETQYF. The CDR3 bases are TGTGCCAGCAGCAGCGCCGGGACAGGGGAGGAGACCCAGTACTTC. The entire variable domain, with the rest obtained from reference TRBV5-4 and TRBJ2-5, is as follows: ETGVTQSPTHLIKTRGQQVTLRCSSQSGHNTVSWYQQALGQGPQFIFQYYREEENGRGNFPPRFSGLQFPNYSSELNVNALELDDSALYLCASSSAGTGEETQYFGPGTRLLVL.

This clonotype was detected ten times or more. One end of the junction does not line up with germline, which may come from a read error. The chain uses TRBV7-9 and TRBJ2-5; D perhaps matches TRBD2 (5 bases). Germline V lookup: CDR1 SEHNR, CDR2 FQNEAQ (reference sequence). This CDR3 contains 12 residues. CDR3 bases: TGCGCCAGCTCCCGGACTCAAGAGACCCAGTACTTC. Amino acid sequence: CASSRTQETQYF. Based on the CDR3 plus reference TRBV7-9 and TRBJ2-5, the full variable domain is DTGVSQNPRHKITKRGQNVTFRCDPISEHNRLYWYRQTLGQGPEFLTYFQNEAQLEKSRLLSDRFSAERPKGSFSTLEIQRTEQGDSAMYLCASSRTQETQYFGPGTRLLVL.

The chain combines TRBV12-2 with TRBJ2-1; the D segment call TRBD1 is taken from the table without a DNA check. TRBV12-2 has pseudogene status. The CDR3 is 17 residues long. The DNA for the CDR3 is TGTGCAAGTCGCTTAAAACCGAGGACAGGGCTGAGAAATGAGCAGTTCTTC. It yields the protein CASRLKPRTGLRNEQFF.